The clone carrying this T cell receptor (beta chain) was detected only a few times. The junction differs from germline at one of its ends, possibly a read error. Profiling relied on immunoSEQ multiplex PCR, and the TCRdb table lists in-frame clones only, not all of them. Of about 26,000 clones listed, over 70% were seen once; the top ten hold about 14%. This record comes from a study of OX40 agonist ivuxolimab in advanced cancers. The overall study: The patients' treatment was ivuxolimab, an agonistic anti-OX40 (CD134) antibody.

Sampling of blood occurred at baseline, cycle 4 day 1, and cycle 7 day 1. Germline CDR1 is LGHNA and CDR2 is YNFKEQ. The CDR3 contains 17 residues. The input for sequencing was CD4+ or CD8+ T cells sorted from blood, taken in a trial of the OX40 agonist ivuxolimab. The TCR comes from an adult with an advanced solid tumor such as melanoma, head and neck, liver or kidney cancer. The chain combines TRBV4-2 with TRBJ2-5; 15 nucleotides align to TRBD2. DNA for the CDR3: TGTGCCAGCAGTCAAGGACTAGCGGGGGGGCCCGAAGAGACCCAGTACTTC. Protein: CASSQGLAGGPEETQYF.